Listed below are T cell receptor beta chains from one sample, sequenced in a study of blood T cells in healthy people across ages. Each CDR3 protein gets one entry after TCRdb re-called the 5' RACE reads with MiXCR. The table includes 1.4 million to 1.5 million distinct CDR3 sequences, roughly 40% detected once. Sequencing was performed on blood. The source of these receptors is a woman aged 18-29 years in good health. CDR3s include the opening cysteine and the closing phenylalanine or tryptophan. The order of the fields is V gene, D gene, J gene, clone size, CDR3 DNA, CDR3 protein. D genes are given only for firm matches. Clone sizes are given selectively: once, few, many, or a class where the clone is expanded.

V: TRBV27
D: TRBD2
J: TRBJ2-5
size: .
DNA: TGTGCCAGCAGTTTATTAACTAGCGGGAGGGCCTGGGGAGAGACCCAGTACTTC
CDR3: CASSLLTSGRAWGETQYF

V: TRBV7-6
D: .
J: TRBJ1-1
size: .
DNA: TGTGCCAGCAGCCCAGAGCCAGGGGCTGAAGCTTTCTTT
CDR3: CASSPEPGAEAFF

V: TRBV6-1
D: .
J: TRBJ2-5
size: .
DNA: TGTGCCAGCAGTGAAAATTGGGACCTGAATCGGGAGACCCAGTACTTC
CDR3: CASSENWDLNRETQYF

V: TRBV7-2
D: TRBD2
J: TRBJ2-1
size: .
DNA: TGTGCCAGCAGCGGTCCGGGACTAGCGCGCAATGAGCAGTTCTTC
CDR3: CASSGPGLARNEQFF

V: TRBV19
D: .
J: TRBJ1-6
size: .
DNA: TGTGCCAGTAGTAAGGGAGGTTGGAATTCACCCCTCCACTTT
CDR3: CASSKGGWNSPLHF

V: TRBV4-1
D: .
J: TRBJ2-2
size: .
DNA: TGCGCCAGCAGCCAAGTAGGGCAGGGGAGGAACACCGGGGAGCTGTTTTTT
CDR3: CASSQVGQGRNTGELFF

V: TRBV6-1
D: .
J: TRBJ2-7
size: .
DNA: TGTGCCAGCAGTGGCTGGACAGTTACCTCCTACAACGAGCAGTACTTC
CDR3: CASSGWTVTSYNEQYF

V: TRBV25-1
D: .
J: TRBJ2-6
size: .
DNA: TGTGCCAGCAGTGACCGACGTCAGGGTCCTGGGGCCATCGTCCTGACTTTC
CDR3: CASSDRRQGPGAIVLTF

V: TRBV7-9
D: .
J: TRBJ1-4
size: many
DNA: TGTGCCAGCAGCTTAGCGGTCGGCTTTGAAAAACTGTTTTTT
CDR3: CASSLAVGFEKLFF

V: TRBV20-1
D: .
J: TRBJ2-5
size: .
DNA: TGCAGTGCCCCCGACCCGCCGGAGGGGAAAGAGACCCAGTACTTC
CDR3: CSAPDPPEGKETQYF

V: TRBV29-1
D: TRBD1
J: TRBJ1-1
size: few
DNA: TGCAGCGCCAAGATAGGGGGCGCGAACACTGAAGCTTTCTTT
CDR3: CSAKIGGANTEAFF

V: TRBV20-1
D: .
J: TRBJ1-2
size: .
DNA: TGCAGTGCCACTATAGGGACGCTCATCTATGGCTACACCTTC
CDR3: CSATIGTLIYGYTF

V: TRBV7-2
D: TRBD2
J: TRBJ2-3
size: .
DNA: TGTGCCAGCAGCGGAAAAGGCGGGAGGGCGACAGATACGCAGTATTTT
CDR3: CASSGKGGRATDTQYF

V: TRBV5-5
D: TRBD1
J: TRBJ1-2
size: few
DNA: TGTGCCAGCAGCTCACTGTTACGGGACAGCTATGGCTACACCTTC
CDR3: CASSSLLRDSYGYTF

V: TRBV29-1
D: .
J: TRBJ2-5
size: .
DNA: TGCAGCGTTGTCGAGTTCCAAGAGACCCAGTACTTC
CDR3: CSVVEFQETQYF

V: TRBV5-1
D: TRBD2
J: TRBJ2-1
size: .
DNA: TGCGCCAGCAGCTTGGCGGAGACTAGCGGGGGAATATACAATGTGCAGTTCTTC
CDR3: CASSLAETSGGIYNVQFF

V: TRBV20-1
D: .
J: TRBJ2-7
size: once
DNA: TGCAGTGCTAGATCCATGGAGGGTGGAGGCAATGAGCAGTACTTC
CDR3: CSARSMEGGGNEQYF

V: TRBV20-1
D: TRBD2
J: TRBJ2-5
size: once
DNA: TGCAGTGCTAGAGTTCTTCGGCCTCCGGGACTAGCGGGGGGGCCACAAGAGACCAAGTACTTC
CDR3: CSARVLRPPGLAGGPQETKYF

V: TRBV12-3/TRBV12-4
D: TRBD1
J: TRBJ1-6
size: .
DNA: TGTGCCAGCATCCCACAGGGGGCTTGGTCACCCCTCCACTTT
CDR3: CASIPQGAWSPLHF

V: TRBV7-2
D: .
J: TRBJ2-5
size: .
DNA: TGTGCCGGCAGCTTAGGGGGGGGCGGGAGTTTGGAGACCCAGTACTTC
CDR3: CAGSLGGGGSLETQYF

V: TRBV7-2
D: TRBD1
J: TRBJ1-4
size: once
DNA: TGTGCCAGCAGCCTGATACAGGGGTATGAAAAACTGTTTTTT
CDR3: CASSLIQGYEKLFF

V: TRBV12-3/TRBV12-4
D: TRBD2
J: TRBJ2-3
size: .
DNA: TGTGCCGGCAGTGTGGGGCGGGGGGGCTCGCCAGATACGCAGTATTTT
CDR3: CAGSVGRGGSPDTQYF

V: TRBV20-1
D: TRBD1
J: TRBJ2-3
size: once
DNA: TGCAGTGCTAGAGTGCCCGGGACAGTCGGGGATACGCAGTATTTT
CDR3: CSARVPGTVGDTQYF

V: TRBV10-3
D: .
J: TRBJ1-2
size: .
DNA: TGTGCCATCTCAGATACGAGTTATGGCTACATCTTC
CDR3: CAISDTSYGYIF

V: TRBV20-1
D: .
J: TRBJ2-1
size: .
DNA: TGCAGTGCTAGTAACCCCCTCGGACTGAGCTCCTACAATGAGCAGTTCTTC
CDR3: CSASNPLGLSSYNEQFF

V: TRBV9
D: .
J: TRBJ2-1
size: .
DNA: TGTGCCAGCAGCGTAAACGGGGCGGCGTACAATGAGCAGTTCTTC
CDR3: CASSVNGAAYNEQFF

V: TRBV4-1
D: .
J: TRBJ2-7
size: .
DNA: TGCGCCAGCAGCGTCCGGGCAGGGAACTACGAGCAGTACTTC
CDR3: CASSVRAGNYEQYF

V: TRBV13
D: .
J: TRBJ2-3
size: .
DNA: TGTGCCAGCAGCCCCCCTTACCTGACGCCTACAGATACGCAGTATTTT
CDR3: CASSPPYLTPTDTQYF

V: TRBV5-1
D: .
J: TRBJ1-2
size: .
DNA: TGCGCCAGCAGCTTGGCGGATAGCCTTATCTATGGCTACACCTTC
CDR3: CASSLADSLIYGYTF

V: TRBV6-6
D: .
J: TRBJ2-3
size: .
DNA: TGTGCCAGCAGTTACTTCGATACGCAGTATTTT
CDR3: CASSYFDTQYF

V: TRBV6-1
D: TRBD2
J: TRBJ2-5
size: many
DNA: TGTGCCAGCAGTGAAGAAGCGGGGGGGCCCAATGAGCAGTACTTC
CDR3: CASSEEAGGPNEQYF

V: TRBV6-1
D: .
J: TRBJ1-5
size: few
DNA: TGTGCCAGCGCCGGCAGGGATAGCAAGCCCCAGCATTTT
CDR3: CASAGRDSKPQHF

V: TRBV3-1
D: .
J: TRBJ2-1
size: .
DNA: TGTGCCAGCAGCCCGTCGGGGCTTGCGGCCTACAATGAGCAGTTCTTC
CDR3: CASSPSGLAAYNEQFF

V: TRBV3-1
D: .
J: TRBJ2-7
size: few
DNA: TGTGCCAGCAGCCCTCTGACTAGTGAATACGAGCAGTACTTC
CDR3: CASSPLTSEYEQYF

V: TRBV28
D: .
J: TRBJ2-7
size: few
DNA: TGTGCCAGCAGTTCTCGCCTCGACATAACACCATACGAGCAGTACTTC
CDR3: CASSSRLDITPYEQYF

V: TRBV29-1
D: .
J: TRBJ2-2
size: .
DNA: TGCAGCGTTGGGGGCACCGGGGAGCTGTTTTTT
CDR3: CSVGGTGELFF

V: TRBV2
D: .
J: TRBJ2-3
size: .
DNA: TGTGCCAGCAGTGAAGCTTGGGTAAGGGGAACAGATACGCAGTATTTT
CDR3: CASSEAWVRGTDTQYF

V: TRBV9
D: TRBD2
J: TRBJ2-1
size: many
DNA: TGTGCCAGCAGCGTAGATGGTAGCGGGGGCCACAATGAGCAGTTCTTC
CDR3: CASSVDGSGGHNEQFF

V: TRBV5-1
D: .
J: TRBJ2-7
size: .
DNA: TGCGCCAGCAGTCAAGGGGCGGAGGCGGGCGAGCAGTACTTC
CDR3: CASSQGAEAGEQYF

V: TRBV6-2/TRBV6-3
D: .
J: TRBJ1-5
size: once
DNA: TGTGCCAGCAGTTACCCGGTTTTAAGCAATCAGCCCCAGCATTTT
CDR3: CASSYPVLSNQPQHF

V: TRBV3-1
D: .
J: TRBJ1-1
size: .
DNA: TGTGCCAGCAGCCAACCCCAGGGGAACTCTGAAGCTTTCTTT
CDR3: CASSQPQGNSEAFF

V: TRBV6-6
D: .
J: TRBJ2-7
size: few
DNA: TGTGCCAGCAGTTTCGCGGGTCCAGGGGCTTACGAGCAGTACTTC
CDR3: CASSFAGPGAYEQYF

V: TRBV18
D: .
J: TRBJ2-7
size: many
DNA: TGTGCCAGCTCTCCCGGGGTGACAGGCGAGCAGTACTTC
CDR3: CASSPGVTGEQYF

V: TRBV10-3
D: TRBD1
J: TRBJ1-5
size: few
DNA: TGTGCCATCAGCGGACAGGGTTTTAGCAATCAGCCCCAGCATTTT
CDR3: CAISGQGFSNQPQHF

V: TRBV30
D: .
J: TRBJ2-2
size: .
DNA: TGTGCCTGTCTCGGGACCTACACCGGGGAGCTGTTTTTT
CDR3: CACLGTYTGELFF

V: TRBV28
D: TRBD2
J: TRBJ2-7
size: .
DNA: TGTGCCAGCAGAACTAGCGCCATGCTCTCCTACAATGAGCAGTACTTC
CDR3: CASRTSAMLSYNEQYF

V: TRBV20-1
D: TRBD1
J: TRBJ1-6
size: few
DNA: TGCAGTGCCCCGGGACAGGGAAATTCACCCCTCCACTTT
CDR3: CSAPGQGNSPLHF

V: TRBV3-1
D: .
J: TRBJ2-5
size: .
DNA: TGTGCCAGCAGCCAAGGACAAGCCGAGTACTTC
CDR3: CASSQGQAEYF

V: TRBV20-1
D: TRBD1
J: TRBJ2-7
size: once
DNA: TGCAGTGCTACCGGGACAGTAACTTACGAGCAGTACTTC
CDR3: CSATGTVTYEQYF

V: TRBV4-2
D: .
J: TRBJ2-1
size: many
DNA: TGTGCCAGCAGCCAAACACAGGGCTCCTACAATGAGCAGTTCTTC
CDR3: CASSQTQGSYNEQFF

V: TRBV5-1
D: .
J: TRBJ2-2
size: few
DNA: TGCGCCAGCAGAACAGGGAACCCGAACACGAACACCGGGGAGCTGTTTTTT
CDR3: CASRTGNPNTNTGELFF

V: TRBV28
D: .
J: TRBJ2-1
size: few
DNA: TGTGCCAGCAGTTCTCGATCGCCAGCGCAGTTCTTC
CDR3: CASSSRSPAQFF

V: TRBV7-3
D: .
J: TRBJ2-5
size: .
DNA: TGTGCCAGCAGCTGGACCGGGACGGAACAAGAGACCCAGTACTTC
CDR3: CASSWTGTEQETQYF